Listed below are T cell receptor beta chains from one sample, sequenced in a study of brain T cells in children with intractable seizures. TCRdb's copy holds only in-frame clones and misses some; the assay was immunoSEQ multiplex PCR. Among some 80,000 clones, around 91% were seen once, and the ten largest hold about 23%. The sequences come from peripheral blood, collected at surgery. Receptors originate from a girl aged 2 to 10 with Rasmussen encephalitis and intractable seizures. CDR3s include the opening cysteine and the closing phenylalanine or tryptophan. The D gene is left open where the match is weak. Clone size is not always given. Where it is, it says once, few, many or a class for expanded clones.

size,V,J,D,DNA,CDR3
-,TRBV7-3,TRBJ2-3,-,TGTGCCAGCAGCATCACCCCCGGATCAAGCACAGATACGCAGTATTTT,CASSITPGSSTDTQYF
-,TRBV5-4,TRBJ1-2,TRBD1,TGTGCCAGCAGCCGCGGGGGGCCGGGACAGGGCTATGGCTACACCTTC,CASSRGGPGQGYGYTF
-,TRBV14,TRBJ2-5,-,TGTGCCAGCAATCTAGGAGGGTATGAGACCCAGTACTTC,CASNLGGYETQYF
once,TRBV5-1,TRBJ2-2,-,TGCGCCAGCACCGCGCAGGCGGGGGCAGACGGGGAGCTGTTTTTT,CASTAQAGADGELFF
-,TRBV5-1,TRBJ2-3,-,TGCGCCAGCAGCTTCTCGGGTTCCTCGGGGGTTGGCGGGATCACAGATACGCAGTATTTT,CASSFSGSSGVGGITDTQYF
-,TRBV3-1/TRBV3-2,TRBJ1-1,-,TGTGCCAGCAGCGACTCATCTGAAGCTTTCTTT,CASSDSSEAFF
-,TRBV19,TRBJ1-6,TRBD1,TGTGCCAGTAGCGCTTACCACAGGGGAAAAAGCTATAATTCACCCCTCCACTTT,CASSAYHRGKSYNSPLHF
-,TRBV2,TRBJ1-3,-,TGTGCCAGCAGTCCCGACCCGCTTGGCTCTGGAAACACCATATATTTT,CASSPDPLGSGNTIYF
-,TRBV3-1/TRBV3-2,TRBJ2-6,-,TGTGCCAGCAGCCCCTCTGGGGCCAACGTCCTGACTTTC,CASSPSGANVLTF
-,TRBV5-1,TRBJ1-1,-,TGCGCCAGCAGAAACTCAGGGGAGGCTGAAGCTTTCTTT,CASRNSGEAEAFF
-,TRBV5-5,TRBJ1-2,-,TGTGCCAGCAGCTTGGTGGCGGACGGCTATGGCTACACCTTC,CASSLVADGYGYTF
-,TRBV18,TRBJ1-2,-,TGTGCCAGCTCACCAGGGGCACTCTATGGCTACACCTTC,CASSPGALYGYTF
-,TRBV7-9,TRBJ1-2,TRBD1,TGTGCCAGCAGCCGGGACAGGGTAGGGAATAGCTACACCTTC,CASSRDRVGNSYTF
-,TRBV30,TRBJ2-7,-,TGTGCCTGGGGGGCCCCCTACGAGCAGTACTTC,CAWGAPYEQYF
-,TRBV28,TRBJ2-1,-,TGTGCCAGCACCAACCCCCCTCATTCTGAGCAGTTCTTC,CASTNPPHSEQFF
-,TRBV12-3/TRBV12-4,TRBJ2-7,TRBD2,TGTGCCAGCAACTTGGGAGGGTACGAGCAGTACTTC,CASNLGGYEQYF
-,TRBV20-1,TRBJ1-5,-,TGCAGTGCTAGTGGGTCAGGGGTCAATCAGCCCCAGCATTTT,CSASGSGVNQPQHF
-,TRBV4-2,TRBJ2-1,-,TGTGCCAGCAGCCCGTCTCGGGCAGACAATGAGCAGTTCTTC,CASSPSRADNEQFF